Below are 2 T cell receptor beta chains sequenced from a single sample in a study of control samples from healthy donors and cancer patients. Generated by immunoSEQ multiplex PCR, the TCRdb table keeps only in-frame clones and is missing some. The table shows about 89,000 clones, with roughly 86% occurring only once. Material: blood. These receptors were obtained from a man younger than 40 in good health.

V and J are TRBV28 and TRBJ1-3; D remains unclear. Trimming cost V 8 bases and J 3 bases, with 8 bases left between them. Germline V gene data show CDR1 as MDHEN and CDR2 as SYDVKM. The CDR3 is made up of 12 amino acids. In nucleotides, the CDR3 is TGTGCCAGCTTTACGGGTGGAAACACCATATATTTT. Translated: CASFTGGNTIYF.

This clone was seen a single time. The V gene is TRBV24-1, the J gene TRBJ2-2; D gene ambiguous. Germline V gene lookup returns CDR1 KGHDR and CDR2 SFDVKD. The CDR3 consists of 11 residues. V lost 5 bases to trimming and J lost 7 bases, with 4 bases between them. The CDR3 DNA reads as TGTGCCACCAGTGTGGGCGGGGAGCTGTTTTTT. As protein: CATSVGGELFF.